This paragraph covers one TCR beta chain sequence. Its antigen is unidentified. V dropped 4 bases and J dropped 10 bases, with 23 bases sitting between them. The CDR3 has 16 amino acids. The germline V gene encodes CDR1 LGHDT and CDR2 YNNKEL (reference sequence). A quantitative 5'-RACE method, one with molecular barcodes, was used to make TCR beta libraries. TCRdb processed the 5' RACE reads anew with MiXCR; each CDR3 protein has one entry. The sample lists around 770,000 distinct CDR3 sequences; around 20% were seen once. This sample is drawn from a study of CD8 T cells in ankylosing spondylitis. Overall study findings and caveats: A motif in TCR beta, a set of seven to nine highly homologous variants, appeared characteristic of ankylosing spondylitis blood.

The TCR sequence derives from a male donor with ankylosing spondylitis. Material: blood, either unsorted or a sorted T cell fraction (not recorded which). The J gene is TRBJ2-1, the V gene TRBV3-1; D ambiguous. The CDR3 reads CASSRVLASAPREQFF. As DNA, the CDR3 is TGTGCCAGCAGCCGGGTGTTGGCTAGTGCCCCACGGGAGCAGTTCTTC.